The clone carrying this TCR beta chain was counted ten times or more. From germline, CDR1 is DFQATT and CDR2 SNEGSKA (reference sequence). This CDR3 has 14 residues. Trimming cost V 4 bases and J 2 bases; bases outside gene matches: 5. In TCRdb, the 5' RACE reads were re-called with MiXCR into one record per CDR3 protein. Of approximately 32,000 distinct CDR3 sequences in the sample, nearly 7.5% are singletons; the top ten hold around 4.5%. The data originate from a study of neurological immune-mediated disorders. The sample consisted of PBMCs. The chain links TRBV20-1 to TRBJ2-7, with TRBD2 matching over 10 bases. The TCR originated in a woman aged 40 to 55 in good health. The DNA of the CDR3 is TGCAGTGCTACCCGGACTAGCGGCACCTACGAGCAGTACTTC. It yields the protein CSATRTSGTYEQYF.